These T cell receptor beta chains were read from a single sample in a study of CD8+CD57+ T cells in acquired aplastic anemia. TCRdb reprocessed the reads via MiXCR and lists one record per CDR3 protein. The table includes hundreds of thousands of distinct CDR3 sequences, under 65% detected once. Sequenced material: sorted CD4+, CD8+, or CD8+CD57+ T cells (not recorded which) from PBMCs. The receptors here all came from a human donor with aplastic anemia. Each CDR3 is given without its conserved first and last residue.

j_call | v_call | cdr3_aa
TRBJ1-5 | TRBV2 | ASSGDGNQPQH
TRBJ1-1 | TRBV27 | ATYSGGTEAF
TRBJ1-2 | TRBV7-2 | ASSFVGQARGYT
TRBJ2-1 | TRBV7-3 | ASSLRSTYSEQF
TRBJ2-5 | TRBV5-1 | ASSLTSGGIQETQY
TRBJ2-5 | TRBV3-1 | ASSQDRREETQY
TRBJ2-1 | TRBV7-2 | ASSSQGAGSEQF
TRBJ1-1 | TRBV18 | ASSPVQGGPEAF
TRBJ1-1 | TRBV20-1 | SAGTVLNTEAF
TRBJ2-7 | TRBV2 | ASSPGQELDEQY
TRBJ1-1 | TRBV25-1 | ASSAPRTGSYTEAF
TRBJ2-7 | TRBV4-1 | ASSQVIPSYEQY
TRBJ2-1 | TRBV2 | ASSEEASSLWDEQF
TRBJ1-2 | TRBV7-9 | ASSSWRGIRT
TRBJ1-6 | TRBV3-1 | ASRATGSSYNSPLH
TRBJ2-7 | TRBV7-9 | ASSSTGWYEQY
TRBJ1-6 | TRBV7-8 | ASSLGGNSPLH
TRBJ2-1 | TRBV7-3 | ASAEGSGPYNEQF
TRBJ1-5 | TRBV3-1 | ASSQGGGPNSNQPQH
TRBJ1-4 | TRBV15 | ATSREGQGPEKLF
TRBJ2-1 | TRBV24-1 | ATSGPRTGVRFNEQF
TRBJ1-2 | TRBV20-1 | SARGRENYGYT
TRBJ1-1 | TRBV7-6 | ASTPSTGGHTEAF
TRBJ1-5 | TRBV19 | ASHGTENQPQH
TRBJ2-3 | TRBV3-1 | ASSLQADTQY
NA | TRBV5-1 | ASSVSWGQETQY
TRBJ2-2 | TRBV7-8 | ASIGSEDTGELF
TRBJ2-1 | TRBV7-3 | ASSLSLSYNEQS
TRBJ2-7 | TRBV7-8 | ASSRTDEQY
TRBJ2-7 | TRBV9 | ASSDRDNAYEQY
TRBJ2-5 | TRBV20-1 | SARDGTSGRGTQY
TRBJ2-3 | TRBV5-6 | ASSLEWAGAITDTQY
TRBJ1-1 | TRBV25-1 | ASVRTGAPEAF
TRBJ1-1 | TRBV6-5 | ASTPRGGDTEAF